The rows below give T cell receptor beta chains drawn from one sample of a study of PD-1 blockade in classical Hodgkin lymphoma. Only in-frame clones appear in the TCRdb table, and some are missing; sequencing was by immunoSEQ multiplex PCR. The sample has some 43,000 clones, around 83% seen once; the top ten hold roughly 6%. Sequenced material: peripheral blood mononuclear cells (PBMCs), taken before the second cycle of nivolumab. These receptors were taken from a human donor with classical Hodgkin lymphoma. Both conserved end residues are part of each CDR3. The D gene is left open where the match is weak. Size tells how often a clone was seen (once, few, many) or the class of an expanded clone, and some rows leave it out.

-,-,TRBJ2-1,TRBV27,CASSPGYNEQFF,TGTGCCAGCAGCCCCGGATACAATGAGCAGTTCTTC
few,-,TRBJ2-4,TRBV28,CASSRDGKNIQYF,TGTGCCAGCAGCCGGGACGGAAAAAACATTCAGTACTTC
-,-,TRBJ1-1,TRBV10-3,CAISESRQMNTEAFF,TGTGCCATCAGTGAGTCTAGACAAATGAACACTGAAGCTTTCTTT
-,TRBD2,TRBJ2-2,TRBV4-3,CASSQETVVLAGGTGELFF,TGCGCCAGCAGCCAAGAAACGGTTGTGCTAGCGGGGGGCACCGGGGAGCTGTTTTTT
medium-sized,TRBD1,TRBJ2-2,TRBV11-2,CASSLGQGTGELFF,TGTGCCAGCAGCCTGGGACAGGGGACCGGGGAGCTGTTTTTT
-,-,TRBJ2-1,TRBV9,CASSFGQSPSYNEQFF,TGTGCCAGCAGCTTCGGACAGTCCCCCTCCTACAATGAGCAGTTCTTC
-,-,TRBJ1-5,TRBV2,CASSGSPGTQGTQHF,TGTGCCAGCAGTGGGAGCCCCGGGACCCAAGGGACCCAGCATTTT
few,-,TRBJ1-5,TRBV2,CASRRGWNQPQHF,TGTGCCAGCAGGCGGGGATGGAATCAGCCCCAGCATTTT
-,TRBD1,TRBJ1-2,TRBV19,CASLTTGTNYGYTF,TGTGCCAGTTTGACGACAGGGACTAACTATGGCTACACCTTC
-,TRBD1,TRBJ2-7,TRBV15,CATSDEQGLYEQYF,TGTGCCACCAGCGATGAACAGGGGCTATACGAGCAGTACTTC
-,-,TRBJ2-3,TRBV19,CASSIPGQTSDTQYF,TGTGCCAGTAGTATCCCAGGACAGACATCAGATACGCAGTATTTT
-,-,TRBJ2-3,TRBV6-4,CASSKVADLTDTQYF,TGTGCCAGCAGCAAGGTAGCGGACCTCACAGATACGCAGTATTTT
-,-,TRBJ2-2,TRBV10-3,CAISERTGELFF,TGTGCCATCAGTGAACGCACCGGGGAGCTGTTTTTT
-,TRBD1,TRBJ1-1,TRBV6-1,CASEGTAAEAFF,TGTGCCAGCGAGGGGACAGCGGCAGAAGCTTTCTTT
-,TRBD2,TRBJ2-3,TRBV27,CASSHLAGGTQYF,TGTGCCAGCAGTCATCTAGCGGGGGGTACGCAGTATTTT
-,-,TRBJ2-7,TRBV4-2,CASSQEASTNYYEQYF,TGTGCCAGCAGCCAAGAAGCTAGCACGAACTACTACGAGCAGTACTTC
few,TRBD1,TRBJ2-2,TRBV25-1,CASSDLGQGWVGELFF,TGTGCCAGCAGTGACCTCGGACAGGGGTGGGTCGGGGAGCTGTTTTTT
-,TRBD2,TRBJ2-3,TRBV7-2,CASSPTRRLAGVSDTQYF,TGTGCCAGCAGCCCCACCAGACGACTAGCGGGGGTGTCAGATACGCAGTATTTT
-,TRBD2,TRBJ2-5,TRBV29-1,CSVGGGTSGRGETQYF,TGCAGCGTTGGGGGCGGGACTAGCGGGAGAGGGGAGACCCAGTACTTC
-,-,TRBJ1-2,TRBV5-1,CASSLAGADYGYTF,TGCGCCAGCAGCTTGGCGGGCGCTGATTATGGCTACACCTTC
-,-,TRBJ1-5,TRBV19,CASSIDGGEGAQHF,TGTGCCAGTAGTATAGATGGAGGGGAAGGAGCCCAGCATTTT
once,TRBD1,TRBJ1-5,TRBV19,CASWGWRTGDNQPQHF,TGTGCCAGTTGGGGTTGGAGGACAGGGGATAATCAGCCCCAGCATTTT
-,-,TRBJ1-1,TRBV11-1,CASSPSKGVNTEAFF,TGTGCCAGCAGCCCGAGTAAGGGTGTGAACACTGAAGCTTTCTTT
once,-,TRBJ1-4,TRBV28,CASSSPGPNEKLFF,TGTGCCAGCAGTTCGCCAGGGCCTAATGAAAAACTGTTTTTT
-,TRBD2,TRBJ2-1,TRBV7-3,CASSLTGGRASYNEQFF,TGTGCCAGCAGCTTAACAGGCGGGAGGGCCTCGTACAATGAGCAGTTCTTC
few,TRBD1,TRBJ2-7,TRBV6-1,CASSVRTGDEQYF,TGTGCCAGCAGTGTTAGGACAGGGGACGAGCAGTACTTC
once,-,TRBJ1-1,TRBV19,CASSITPNSEAFF,TGTGCCAGTAGTATAACCCCCAACAGTGAAGCTTTCTTT
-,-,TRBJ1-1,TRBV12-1,CASLRRDSENTEAFF,TGTGCCAGCCTCAGGCGGGACAGTGAGAACACTGAAGCTTTCTTT
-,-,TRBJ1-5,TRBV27,CASSLGSGSQPQHF,TGTGCCAGCAGTTTAGGTTCAGGGAGTCAGCCCCAGCATTTT
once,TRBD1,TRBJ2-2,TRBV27,CASSRQGIPGELFF,TGTGCCAGCAGCCGACAGGGTATCCCCGGGGAGCTGTTTTTT
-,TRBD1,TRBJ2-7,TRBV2,CASRGQGETYEQYF,TGTGCCAGCAGGGGACAGGGAGAAACCTACGAGCAGTACTTC
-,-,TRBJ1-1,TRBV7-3,CASSSDRNTEAFF,TGTGCCAGCAGCTCAGACAGGAACACTGAAGCTTTCTTT
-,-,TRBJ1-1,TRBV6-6,CASTPAPDRGTEAFF,TGTGCCAGCACCCCTGCTCCGGATCGGGGCACTGAAGCTTTCTTT
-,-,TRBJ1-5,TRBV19,CASSIPGQQPQHF,TGTGCCAGTAGTATACCAGGGCAGCAGCCCCAGCATTTT
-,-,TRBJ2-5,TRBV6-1,CASSGLTSQETQYF,TGTGCCAGCAGTGGCCTGACCTCCCAAGAGACCCAGTACTTC